This record looks at one T cell receptor beta chain sequence and its context. Antigen unknown. TCRdb re-analysed the multiplex PCR reads in MiXCR, keeping a single row per CDR3 protein. The sample lists about 150,000 distinct CDR3 sequences, approximately 29% occurring once. These data originate in a study of breast tumors, draining lymph nodes, adjacent tissues. The study's findings and limits: Tumor repertoires ranked between lymph nodes and nontumor tissue in diversity, with V and J gene preferences. The lymph node origin of tumor T cells was framed as consistent with a hypothesis, not demonstrated. Luminal-like breast cancer showed significantly greater tumor-nontumor repertoire similarity than basal-like breast cancer did.

The lymph nodes were axillary draining lymph nodes from breast cancer patients. CDR3 length: 14 amino acids. The V end was cut by 11 bases, the J end by 2 bases, with 16 bases between. The germline CDR1 and CDR2 sequences are SNHLY and FYNNEI. The TCR comes from a female donor with breast cancer. Some clones in this sample may be carry-over from other donors' samples. The genes are TRBV2 and TRBJ1-3, with unresolved D. Specimen: axillary lymph node tissue. CDR3 nucleotides: TGTGCCGGCAACCCGGGCAGTGCTGGAAACACCATATATTTT. It codes for CAGNPGSAGNTIYF.